Listed below are T cell receptor beta chains from one sample, sequenced in a study of beta chain features in type 1 diabetes. Some clones are missing from TCRdb's copy, which holds only in-frame ones; the method was immunoSEQ multiplex PCR. This sample yields 400,000 to 450,000 clones, of which approximately 15% are seen a single time; about 0.034% belongs to the top ten. What was sequenced was naive CD4+ T cells from blood. These receptors all come from a man aged 25-40 years in good health. Each CDR3 is given with its conserved first and last residue. The D gene is left open where the match is weak. Size is stated for part of the rows, as once, few or many counts, or as a class when the clone is expanded.

cdr3_nt: TGTGCCAGCAGCTTAGCGAGTTTCGCGGAGACCCAGTACTTC; cdr3_aa: CASSLASFAETQYF; d_call: -; clone_size: few; v_call: TRBV7-9; j_call: TRBJ2-5
cdr3_nt: TGTGCCTGGAGTCCCCGATCCACAGATACGCAGTATTTT; cdr3_aa: CAWSPRSTDTQYF; d_call: -; clone_size: -; v_call: TRBV30; j_call: TRBJ2-3
cdr3_nt: TGTGCCAGCAGCTTAGTGTGGCAGGGGGCATCCGAGCAGTACTTC; cdr3_aa: CASSLVWQGASEQYF; d_call: TRBD1; clone_size: -; v_call: TRBV7-2; j_call: TRBJ2-7
cdr3_nt: TGTGCCTGGAGTCCCGGCTCCAAAGAGACCCAGTACTTC; cdr3_aa: CAWSPGSKETQYF; d_call: -; clone_size: -; v_call: TRBV30; j_call: TRBJ2-5
cdr3_nt: TGCAGTGCTACTATGAACACTGAAGCTTTCTTT; cdr3_aa: CSATMNTEAFF; d_call: -; clone_size: -; v_call: TRBV20-1; j_call: TRBJ1-1
cdr3_nt: TGTGCCAGCAGAGCCGGGACAGAGCAGTTCTTC; cdr3_aa: CASRAGTEQFF; d_call: -; clone_size: -; v_call: TRBV11-2; j_call: TRBJ2-1
cdr3_nt: TGTGCCAGCAGCCAAATGTCTGACACTGAAGCTTTCTTT; cdr3_aa: CASSQMSDTEAFF; d_call: -; clone_size: few; v_call: TRBV7-3; j_call: TRBJ1-1
cdr3_nt: TGTGCCAGCTCACGGGAAAACTTATACAATGAGCAGTTCTTC; cdr3_aa: CASSRENLYNEQFF; d_call: -; clone_size: few; v_call: TRBV18; j_call: TRBJ2-1
cdr3_nt: TGTGCCTTAGTTAGGGGGGAAGCCAAAAACATTCAGTACTTC; cdr3_aa: CALVRGEAKNIQYF; d_call: -; clone_size: few; v_call: TRBV30; j_call: TRBJ2-4
cdr3_nt: TGCAGCGGTGACTCGGGCCGGCTTAGCACAGATACGCAGTATTTT; cdr3_aa: CSGDSGRLSTDTQYF; d_call: -; clone_size: -; v_call: TRBV29-1; j_call: TRBJ2-3
cdr3_nt: TGTGCCAGCAGTGTCCAGGAAAATTCACCCCTCCACTTT; cdr3_aa: CASSVQENSPLHF; d_call: -; clone_size: few; v_call: TRBV25-1; j_call: TRBJ1-6
cdr3_nt: TGCGCCAGCACCCCGGGACAGGGTCCCTACGAGCAGTACTTC; cdr3_aa: CASTPGQGPYEQYF; d_call: TRBD1; clone_size: few; v_call: TRBV5-1; j_call: TRBJ2-7
cdr3_nt: TGTGCCAGCAGCTTAGGGGGACTGAGCACTGAAGCTTTCTTT; cdr3_aa: CASSLGGLSTEAFF; d_call: -; clone_size: few; v_call: TRBV7-9; j_call: TRBJ1-1
cdr3_nt: TGCAGTGCTAGGAGGGGGAATGAGCAGTTCTTC; cdr3_aa: CSARRGNEQFF; d_call: -; clone_size: -; v_call: TRBV20-1; j_call: TRBJ2-1
cdr3_nt: TGCGCCAGCAGCTTGGGAATAGCAGTAGATACGCAGTATTTT; cdr3_aa: CASSLGIAVDTQYF; d_call: -; clone_size: -; v_call: TRBV5-1; j_call: TRBJ2-3
cdr3_nt: TGTGCCAGCAGTTCCGGGACCTTCCAGGAGGATACGCAGTATTTT; cdr3_aa: CASSSGTFQEDTQYF; d_call: -; clone_size: few; v_call: TRBV7-9; j_call: TRBJ2-3
cdr3_nt: TGTGCCAGCAGCTTGGACTCCTCAGGGAGCACCTTTGGCTACACCTTC; cdr3_aa: CASSLDSSGSTFGYTF; d_call: -; clone_size: -; v_call: TRBV5-4; j_call: TRBJ1-2
cdr3_nt: TGCGCCAGCAGAACGGAGGGATTTGCTGAAGCTTTCTTT; cdr3_aa: CASRTEGFAEAFF; d_call: -; clone_size: few; v_call: TRBV5-1; j_call: TRBJ1-1
cdr3_nt: TGTGCCAGCAGCCTCACGACCGGGGAGCAGTTCTTC; cdr3_aa: CASSLTTGEQFF; d_call: -; clone_size: -; v_call: TRBV7-2; j_call: TRBJ2-1
cdr3_nt: TGCGCCAGCAGCCCTACCAGCGGTCTTGAGACCCAGTACTTC; cdr3_aa: CASSPTSGLETQYF; d_call: -; clone_size: -; v_call: TRBV5-1; j_call: TRBJ2-5
cdr3_nt: TGTGCCAGCAGTTACTCGATACCCGGCCGCTATGGCTACACCTTC; cdr3_aa: CASSYSIPGRYGYTF; d_call: -; clone_size: -; v_call: TRBV6-5; j_call: TRBJ1-2
cdr3_nt: TGCGCCAGCAGCTTTGGTATTGGCTCTTCCGAGACCCAGTACTTC; cdr3_aa: CASSFGIGSSETQYF; d_call: -; clone_size: few; v_call: TRBV5-1; j_call: TRBJ2-5
cdr3_nt: TGTGCCAGCAGCAAAGTCCATATTCAAGAGACCCAGTACTTC; cdr3_aa: CASSKVHIQETQYF; d_call: -; clone_size: -; v_call: TRBV21-1; j_call: TRBJ2-5
cdr3_nt: TGCAGCGGTGGGACAGGCCCCAATGAGCAGTTCTTC; cdr3_aa: CSGGTGPNEQFF; d_call: TRBD1; clone_size: few; v_call: TRBV29-1; j_call: TRBJ2-1
cdr3_nt: TGTGCCAGCAGCTACCGGGGCGGGGCCTACAATGAGCAGTTCTTC; cdr3_aa: CASSYRGGAYNEQFF; d_call: -; clone_size: few; v_call: TRBV6-6; j_call: TRBJ2-1
cdr3_nt: TGCGCCAGCAGCCAAGAGCACAGATACTATGGCTACACCTTC; cdr3_aa: CASSQEHRYYGYTF; d_call: -; clone_size: -; v_call: TRBV4-1; j_call: TRBJ1-2
cdr3_nt: TGTGCCAGCAGCTCCCACAGGGGCCCGAAACCCTACGAGCAGTACTTC; cdr3_aa: CASSSHRGPKPYEQYF; d_call: TRBD1; clone_size: -; v_call: TRBV11-2; j_call: TRBJ2-7
cdr3_nt: TGCGCCAGCGGCGCAGGAAGGGGGAGCTCCTACAATGAGCAGTTCTTC; cdr3_aa: CASGAGRGSSYNEQFF; d_call: -; clone_size: -; v_call: TRBV4-3; j_call: TRBJ2-1
cdr3_nt: TGTGCCAGCTCACCTGTGTCAGCGGGGGGGCCTTACAATGAGCAGTTCTTC; cdr3_aa: CASSPVSAGGPYNEQFF; d_call: TRBD2; clone_size: few; v_call: TRBV18; j_call: TRBJ2-1
cdr3_nt: TGCAGCGGTGGGGGAATAAACACTGAAGCTTTCTTT; cdr3_aa: CSGGGINTEAFF; d_call: -; clone_size: -; v_call: TRBV29-1; j_call: TRBJ1-1
cdr3_nt: TGTGCCAGCAGCGTAGACAGCTCGAAGATCTTC; cdr3_aa: CASSVDSSKIF; d_call: -; clone_size: few; v_call: TRBV9; j_call: TRBJ2-1
cdr3_nt: TGTGCCTGGAGTTGGGGGGTCGCCTCGAACACTGAAGCTTTCTTT; cdr3_aa: CAWSWGVASNTEAFF; d_call: -; clone_size: -; v_call: TRBV30; j_call: TRBJ1-1
cdr3_nt: TGTGCCAGCAGCTTGTGGAGCAGGTCTACGAATGAGCAGTTCTTC; cdr3_aa: CASSLWSRSTNEQFF; d_call: -; clone_size: -; v_call: TRBV5-6; j_call: TRBJ2-1
cdr3_nt: TGTGCCAGCAGCTTAGCTATAGGAGCGGGGAGTCCAAATGAGCAGTTCTTC; cdr3_aa: CASSLAIGAGSPNEQFF; d_call: TRBD2; clone_size: few; v_call: TRBV7-2; j_call: TRBJ2-1
cdr3_nt: TGTGCCAGCAGCGGGAGAGGCGGGCAGGGGGCAATGTCGCGGATTGAGCAGTTCTTC; cdr3_aa: CASSGRGGQGAMSRIEQFF; d_call: TRBD1; clone_size: -; v_call: TRBV4-2; j_call: TRBJ2-1
cdr3_nt: TGTGCCTTCCCGGCGTCTCGGTATGGCTACACCTTC; cdr3_aa: CAFPASRYGYTF; d_call: -; clone_size: few; v_call: TRBV30; j_call: TRBJ1-2